The TCR beta chain described here comes from a study of T cells in Graves' hyperthyroidism and ophthalmopathy. Regarding the study as a whole: Before onset, by a median of approximately 5.9 months, the model predicted ophthalmopathy. In simple terms, a model built on 13 V-J features told ophthalmopathy apart from stable hyperthyroidism.

As regards this clonotype: Its antigen is still unknown.

It was RNA transcripts that yielded the amplified TCR beta CDR3 regions. TCR CDR3 regions were first amplified by RT-PCR with HTBI primers. TCRdb analysed the multiplex PCR reads with MiXCR anew, one entry per CDR3 protein. This sample yields 650,000 to 850,000 distinct CDR3 sequences, of which about 17% are seen a single time; 16% belongs to the top ten. CDR3 length: 12 residues. The V gene lost 6 bases and the J gene lost 5 bases, with 13 bases spanning the gap. Germline lookup yields CDR1 DFQATT and CDR2 SNEGSKA (reference sequence). Patients were excluded because of uncontrolled infection, other autoimmune disease, pregnancy or lactation. In making diagnoses, clinical symptoms, serum thyroxine and TRAb, thyroid ultrasound and orbital computed tomography were all used.

V and J are TRBV20-1 and TRBJ1-2; D remains ambiguous. The sequencing input was blood. The source of this sequence is a woman between 45 and 65 years old with Graves' hyperthyroidism that later progressed to Graves' ophthalmopathy. The CDR3 DNA sequence: TGCAGTGCAACCTTGACGGGTTATGGCTACACCTTC. It yields the protein CSATLTGYGYTF.